This TCR beta chain was obtained from a study of shared clonotypes between healthy human individuals. Study-wide context: Sampling drew on donors who were a couple of women and a few men aged 18 to 49.

The CDR3 sequence is 12 residues long. The germline V gene encodes CDR1 LNHDA and CDR2 SQIVND (reference sequence). The V end lost 5 bases, the J end lost 6 bases, and 7 bases lay between the germline ends. Clones were read by immunoSEQ multiplex PCR, and TCRdb kept only the in-frame ones, dropping some. This sample yields some 1,100,000 clones, of which around three quarters are seen a single time; approximately 0.5% belongs to the top ten. As regards this clone: Its target is unknown.

Study results and caveats: Some naive CD4 clonotypes, 4.5% to 5.5%, turned up in common across four donors. Clonotype sharing among the donors was expected to vary with sequencing depth. The study drew on few donors, limiting represented genetic and exposure-history diversity.

The sequenced material came from memory CD4+ T cells from PBMCs. Subset given: CD45RA-negative fraction. This clonotype was obtained from a man younger than 35 in good health. Some clones in this sample may be carry-over from other donors' samples. The chain employs TRBV19 and TRBJ2-2; D gene uncertain. CDR3 residues: CASSEVPGELFF. Written as DNA, the CDR3 is TGTGCCAGTAGTGAAGTGCCCGGGGAGCTGTTTTTT.